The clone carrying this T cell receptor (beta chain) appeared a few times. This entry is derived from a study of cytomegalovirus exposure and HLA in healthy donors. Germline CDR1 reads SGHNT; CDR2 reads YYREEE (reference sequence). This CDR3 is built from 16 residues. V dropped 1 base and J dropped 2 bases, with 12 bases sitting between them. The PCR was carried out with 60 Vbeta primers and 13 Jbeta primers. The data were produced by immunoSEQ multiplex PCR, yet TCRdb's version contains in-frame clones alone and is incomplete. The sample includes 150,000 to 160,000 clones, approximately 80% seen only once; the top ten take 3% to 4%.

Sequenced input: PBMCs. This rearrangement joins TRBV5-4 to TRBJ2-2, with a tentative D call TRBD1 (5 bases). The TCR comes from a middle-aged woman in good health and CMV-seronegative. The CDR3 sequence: CASSLLSGLNTGELFF. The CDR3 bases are TGTGCCAGCAGCTTGCTGTCAGGGCTTAACACCGGGGAGCTGTTTTTT.